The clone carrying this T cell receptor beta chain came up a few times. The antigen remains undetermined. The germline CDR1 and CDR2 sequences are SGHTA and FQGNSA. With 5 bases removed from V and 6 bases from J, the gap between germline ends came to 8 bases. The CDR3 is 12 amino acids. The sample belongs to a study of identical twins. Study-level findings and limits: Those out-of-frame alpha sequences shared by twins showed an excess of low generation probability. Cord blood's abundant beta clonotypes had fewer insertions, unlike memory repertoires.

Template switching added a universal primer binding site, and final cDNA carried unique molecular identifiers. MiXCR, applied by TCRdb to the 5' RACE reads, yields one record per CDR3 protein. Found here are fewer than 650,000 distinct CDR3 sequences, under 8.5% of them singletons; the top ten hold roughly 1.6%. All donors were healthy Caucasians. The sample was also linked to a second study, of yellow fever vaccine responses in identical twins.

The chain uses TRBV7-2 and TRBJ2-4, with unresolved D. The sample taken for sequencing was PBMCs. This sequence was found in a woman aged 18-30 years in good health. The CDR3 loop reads CASSPPGNIQYF. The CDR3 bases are TGTGCCAGCAGCCCTCCAGGAAACATTCAGTACTTC.